The 9 T cell receptor beta chains below come from one sample, sequenced in a study of blood T cells in healthy people across ages. A sample-barcoded 5' primer and a J-beta primer mix were used in a second PCR of roughly 6 to 11 cycles. TCRdb called the 5' RACE reads again in MiXCR, with one record for every CDR3 protein. The top ten hold 8.5% to 9.5% of the sample, which has approximately 490,000 distinct CDR3 sequences, less than 25% seen once. These sequences were also reported in another study, on T cells of mothers and their children.

Sequenced: blood. The receptors originated from a boy aged 5-17 years in good health.

This chain joins TRBV6-4 and TRBJ2-1; tentatively, D is TRBD1 (6 bases). Trimming took off 10 bases at V and 7 bases at J, with 14 bases between the two ends. Germline values: CDR1 MRHNA, CDR2 SNTAGT. There are 12 residues in the CDR3. This CDR3 reads CAMRGRGNEQFF. The CDR3, as DNA: TGTGCCATGAGGGGGAGAGGTAATGAGCAGTTCTTC.

The sample holds a few counts of this clonotype. This chain joins TRBV7-9 and TRBJ2-7; 7 nucleotides line up with TRBD1. The V segment lost 0 bases and the J segment 0 bases; nucleotides outside the gene matches: 2. The CDR3 has 15 residues. Germline V gene lookup returns CDR1 SEHNR and CDR2 FQNEAQ (reference sequence). The CDR3 DNA is TGTGCCAGCAGCTTAGCACAGGGGATCTCCTACGAGCAGTACTTC. It is translated as CASSLAQGISYEQYF.

For this clonotype: This may come from a read error, since a much larger clone is one base off. This chain connects TRBV7-2 to TRBJ2-5; D possibly corresponds to TRBD2 (6 bases). Germline V CDR1 and CDR2: SGHTA, FQGNSA. The CDR3 consists of 14 residues. Written as DNA, the CDR3 is TGTGCCAGCAGCTTCCCCGGGGGTTCGGGGACCCGGTACTTC. Translating gives CASSFPGGSGTRYF. The variable domain in full, completed from reference TRBV7-2 and TRBJ2-5, reads GAGVSQSPSNKVTEKGKDVELRCDPISGHTALYWYRQSLGQGLEFLIYFQGNSAPDKSGLPSDRFSAERTGGSVSTLTIQRTQQEDSAVYLCASSFPGGSGTRYFGPGTRLLVL.

This chain uses TRBV5-1 with TRBJ2-5; 7 bases match TRBD1. The trim removed 1 base at V and 2 bases at J, leaving 14 bases unmatched. The V gene's germline CDR1 is SGHRS and CDR2 YFSETQ. This CDR3 has 18 residues. The CDR3 loop reads CASSLRSQTGKIQETQYF. In DNA, the CDR3 is TGCGCCAGCAGCTTGCGCAGCCAGACAGGGAAAATACAAGAGACCCAGTACTTC.

This chain connects TRBV20-1 to TRBJ1-2; no reliable D call. Trimming left V 6 bases short and J 2 bases short, with 7 bases between. This CDR3 is 11 amino acids long. Germline CDR1 is DFQATT and CDR2 is SNEGSKA (reference sequence). The CDR3 region has the DNA TGCAGTGCATCCGGCAACTATGGCTACACCTTC. Translated, it gives CSASGNYGYTF.

The chain is built from TRBV7-6 and TRBJ2-2; D is undetermined. In germline, CDR1 is SGHVS, CDR2 FNYEAQ. The V end lost 4 bases, the J end lost 6 bases, and 9 bases lay between the germline ends. The CDR3 loop spans 13 amino acids. This CDR3 is CASSYALSGELFF. Written as DNA, the CDR3 is TGTGCCAGCAGCTACGCGCTATCCGGGGAGCTGTTTTTT.

This clonotype has a handful of counts. The V call is TRBV20-1, the J call TRBJ2-7; D might be TRBD2 (5 bases). The CDR3 consists of 16 residues. V shed 0 bases and J shed 0 bases, with 15 bases lying between them. Germline loops: CDR1 DFQATT, CDR2 SNEGSKA (reference sequence). The CDR3 reads CSARDEVARDSYEQYF. The CDR3 DNA sequence: TGCAGTGCTAGAGATGAGGTAGCGAGAGACTCCTACGAGCAGTACTTC.

This clonotype was counted many times. The chain joins TRBV6-5 to TRBJ1-1; the D is unclear. This CDR3 is built from 12 residues. Germline V gene sequence: CDR1 MNHEY, CDR2 SVGAGI. Deletions cut 1 base from V and 4 bases from J, with 4 bases between. CDR3 bases: TGTGCCAGCAGTTACTTTCGCACTGAAGCTTTCTTT. This gives the protein CASSYFRTEAFF.

The chain couples TRBV12-3 or TRBV12-4 to TRBJ2-7; 7 positions match TRBD1. The CDR3 spans 16 residues. Trimming at V came to 0 bases and at J to 4 bases, leaving 9 bases not matched to a gene. The CDR3 reads CASSLAAGQVMYEQYF. CDR3 in DNA: TGTGCCAGCAGTTTAGCCGCAGGACAGGTAATGTACGAGCAGTACTTC.